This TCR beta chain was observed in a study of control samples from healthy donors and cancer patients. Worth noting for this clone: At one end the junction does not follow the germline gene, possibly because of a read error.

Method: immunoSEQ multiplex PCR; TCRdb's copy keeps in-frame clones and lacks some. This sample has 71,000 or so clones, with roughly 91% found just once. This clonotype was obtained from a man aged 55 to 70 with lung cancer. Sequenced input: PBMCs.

DNA for the CDR3: TGTGCCAGCAGCTCCTCACCGGGACAGGGTAACTCTGGCTACACCTTC. Translating gives CASSSSPGQGNSGYTF. The chain combines TRBV7-9 with TRBJ1-2; TRBD1 matches 9 bases. Germline values: CDR1 SEHNR, CDR2 FQNEAQ (reference sequence). CDR3 size: 16 residues.